These T cell receptor beta chains were read from a single sample in a study of response to subunit inactivated influenza vaccine. TCRdb used MiXCR to reprocess the RT-PCR reads, holding one entry per CDR3 protein. The table includes roughly 700,000 distinct CDR3 sequences, less than 20% detected once. The material was PBMCs from blood, obtained roughly 12 days after vaccination. The receptors were sampled from a man aged 50-59 years who received an inactivated influenza vaccine. The conserved cysteine and the conserved F or W are not part of the CDR3 here. A D gene is named only where the DNA matches it firmly.

D gene	J gene	V gene	CDR3 protein
-	TRBJ2-6	TRBV28	ASSLAAGSANVLT
-	TRBJ2-5	TRBV20-1	SARDQETQY
TRBD2	TRBJ2-7	TRBV5-1	ASKEGLASYEQY
-	TRBJ2-3	TRBV29-1	SVEGGPSTDTQY
TRBD1	TRBJ2-7	TRBV30	AWSLRGYFYEQY
-	TRBJ1-1	TRBV12-3/TRBV12-4	ASSTKENTEAF
-	TRBJ1-5	TRBV6-2/TRBV6-3	ASSSRHTDSSSNQPQH
-	TRBJ2-5	TRBV3-1	ASSQEKGLPAY
-	TRBJ1-2	TRBV4-1	ASSQEGGASSYGYT
-	TRBJ2-3	TRBV20-1	SARPLARDTQY
-	TRBJ1-2	TRBV5-1	ASSLEAGNGYT
-	TRBJ1-1	TRBV7-9	AISLNANTEAF
-	TRBJ2-3	TRBV20-1	SARVPVLARHTDTQY
TRBD2	TRBJ2-7	TRBV11-2	ASSHPTGGIYEQY
-	TRBJ2-1	TRBV11-2	ASSSKTVDSYNEQF
TRBD1	TRBJ2-1	TRBV7-8	ASSSTPRDSQFRDEQF
-	TRBJ1-5	TRBV10-3	AISESPNRLSNQPQH
-	TRBJ2-7	TRBV30	AWSGSGFAYEQY
TRBD1	TRBJ1-5	TRBV24-1	ATSDRRDRESQPQH
-	TRBJ2-1	TRBV7-3	ASSLFGREYNEQF
TRBD2	TRBJ2-2	TRBV25-1	ASSEYIGASGGTGELF
TRBD2	TRBJ2-3	TRBV20-1	SAKGGGAADTQY
TRBD1	TRBJ1-1	TRBV12-5	ASGLVPIPGQSFNTEAF
TRBD2	TRBJ2-4	TRBV20-1	SAKRRGGWSKNIQY
-	TRBJ2-1	TRBV3-1	ASSQGLRSNEQF
-	TRBJ2-1	TRBV12-3/TRBV12-4	ASSFVPTYNEQF